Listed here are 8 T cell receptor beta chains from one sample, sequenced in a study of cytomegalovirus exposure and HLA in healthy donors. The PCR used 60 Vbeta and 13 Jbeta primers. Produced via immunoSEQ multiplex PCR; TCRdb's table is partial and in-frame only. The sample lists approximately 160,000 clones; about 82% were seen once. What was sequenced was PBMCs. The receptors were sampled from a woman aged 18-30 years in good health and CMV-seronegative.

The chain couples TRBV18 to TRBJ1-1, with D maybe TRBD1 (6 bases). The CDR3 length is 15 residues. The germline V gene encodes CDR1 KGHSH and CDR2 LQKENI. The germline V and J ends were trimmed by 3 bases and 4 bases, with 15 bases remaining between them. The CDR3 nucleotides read TGTGCCAGCTCACCGCCAGGGCAGGGGTCCACTGAAGCTTTCTTT. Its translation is CASSPPGQGSTEAFF.

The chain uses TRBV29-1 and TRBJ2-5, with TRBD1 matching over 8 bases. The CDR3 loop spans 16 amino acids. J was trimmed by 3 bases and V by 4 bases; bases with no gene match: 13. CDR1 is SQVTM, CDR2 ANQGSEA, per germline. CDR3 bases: TGCAGCGTTGGGGGAGACAGGGGATTCGAAGAAGAGACCCAGTACTTC. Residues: CSVGGDRGFEEETQYF.

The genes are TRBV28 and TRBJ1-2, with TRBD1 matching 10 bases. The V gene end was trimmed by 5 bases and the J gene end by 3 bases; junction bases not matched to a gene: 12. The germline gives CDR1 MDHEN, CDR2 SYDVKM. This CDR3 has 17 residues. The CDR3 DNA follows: TGTGCCAGCAGTCCACTCGGACAGGGGGGATATTACTATGGCTACACCTTC. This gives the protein CASSPLGQGGYYYGYTF.

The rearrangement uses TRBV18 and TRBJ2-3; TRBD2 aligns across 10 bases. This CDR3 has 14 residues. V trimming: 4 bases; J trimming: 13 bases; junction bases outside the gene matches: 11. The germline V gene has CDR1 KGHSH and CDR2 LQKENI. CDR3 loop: CASSLGTSELRKYF. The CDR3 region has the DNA TGTGCCAGCTCACTCGGGACTAGCGAGCTTCGCAAGTATTTT.

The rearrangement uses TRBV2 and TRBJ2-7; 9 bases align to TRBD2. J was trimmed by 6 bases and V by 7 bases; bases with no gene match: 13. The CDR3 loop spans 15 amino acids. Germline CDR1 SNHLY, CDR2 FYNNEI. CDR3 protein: CASNPRGTSYGEQYF. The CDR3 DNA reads TGTGCCAGCAATCCGAGGGGGACTAGCTACGGCGAGCAGTACTTC.

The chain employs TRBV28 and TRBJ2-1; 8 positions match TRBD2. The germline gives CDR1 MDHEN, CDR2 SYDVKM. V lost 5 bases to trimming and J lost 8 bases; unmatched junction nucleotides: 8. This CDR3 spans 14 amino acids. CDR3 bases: TGTGCCAGCAGTCCCGGACTAGCCGGGCATGAGCAGTTCTTC. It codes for CASSPGLAGHEQFF.

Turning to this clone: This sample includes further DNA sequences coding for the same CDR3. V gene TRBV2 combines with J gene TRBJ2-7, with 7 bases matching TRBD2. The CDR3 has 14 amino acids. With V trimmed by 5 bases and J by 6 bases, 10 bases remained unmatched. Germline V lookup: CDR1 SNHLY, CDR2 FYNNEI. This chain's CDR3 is CASSLGRAASEQYF. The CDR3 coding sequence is TGTGCCAGCAGTCTTGGGAGGGCGGCTTCCGAGCAGTACTTC.

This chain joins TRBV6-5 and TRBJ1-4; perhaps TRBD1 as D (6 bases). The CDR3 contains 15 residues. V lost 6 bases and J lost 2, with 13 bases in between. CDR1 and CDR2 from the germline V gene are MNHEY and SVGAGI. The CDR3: CASSSMGATNEKLFF. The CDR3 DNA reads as TGTGCCAGCAGCTCCATGGGGGCGACTAATGAAAAACTGTTTTTT.